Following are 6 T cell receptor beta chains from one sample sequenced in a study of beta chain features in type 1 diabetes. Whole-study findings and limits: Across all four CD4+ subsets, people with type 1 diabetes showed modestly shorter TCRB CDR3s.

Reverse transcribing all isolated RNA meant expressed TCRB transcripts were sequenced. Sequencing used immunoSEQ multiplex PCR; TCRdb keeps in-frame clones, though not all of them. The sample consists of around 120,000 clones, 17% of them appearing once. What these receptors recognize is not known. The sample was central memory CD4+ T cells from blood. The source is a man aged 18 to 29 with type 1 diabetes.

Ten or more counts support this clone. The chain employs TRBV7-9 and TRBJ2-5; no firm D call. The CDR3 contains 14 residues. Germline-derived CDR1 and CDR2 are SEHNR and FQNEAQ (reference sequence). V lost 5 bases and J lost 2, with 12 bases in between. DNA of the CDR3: TGTGCCAGCAGCCCTGCGGCTGTTCAAGAGACCCAGTACTTC. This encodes CASSPAAVQETQYF.

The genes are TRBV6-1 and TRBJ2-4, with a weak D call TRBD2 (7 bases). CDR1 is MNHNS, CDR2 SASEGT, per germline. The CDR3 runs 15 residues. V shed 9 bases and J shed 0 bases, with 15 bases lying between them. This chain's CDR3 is CASLEGGLAKNIQYF. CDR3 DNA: TGTGCCAGTCTCGAGGGGGGGCTAGCCAAAAACATTCAGTACTTC.

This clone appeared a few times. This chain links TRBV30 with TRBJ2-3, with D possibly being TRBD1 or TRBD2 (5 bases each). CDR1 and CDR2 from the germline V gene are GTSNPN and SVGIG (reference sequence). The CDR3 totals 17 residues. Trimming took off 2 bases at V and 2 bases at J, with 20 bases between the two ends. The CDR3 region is CAWSTHPGYRPTDTQYF. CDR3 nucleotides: TGTGCCTGGAGTACTCACCCGGGATACAGGCCCACAGATACGCAGTATTTT.

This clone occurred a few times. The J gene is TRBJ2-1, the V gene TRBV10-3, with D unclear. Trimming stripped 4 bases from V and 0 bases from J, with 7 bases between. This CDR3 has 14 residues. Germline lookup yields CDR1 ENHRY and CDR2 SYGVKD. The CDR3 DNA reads TGTGCCATCAGTGGAGAGAGCTCCTACAATGAGCAGTTCTTC. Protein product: CAISGESSYNEQFF.

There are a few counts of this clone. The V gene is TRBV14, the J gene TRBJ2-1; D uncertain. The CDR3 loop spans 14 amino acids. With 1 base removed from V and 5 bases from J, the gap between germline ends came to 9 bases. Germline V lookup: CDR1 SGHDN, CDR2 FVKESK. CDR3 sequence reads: CASSQGVWDNEQFF. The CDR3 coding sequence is TGTGCCAGCAGCCAAGGAGTCTGGGACAATGAGCAGTTCTTC.

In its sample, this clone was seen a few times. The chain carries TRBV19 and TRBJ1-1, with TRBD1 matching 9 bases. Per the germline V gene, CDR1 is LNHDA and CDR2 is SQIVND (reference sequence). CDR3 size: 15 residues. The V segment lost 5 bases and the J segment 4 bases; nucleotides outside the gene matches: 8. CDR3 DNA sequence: TGTGCCAGTAGTCTACCGGGACAGGGTCGCACTGAAGCTTTCTTT. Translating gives CASSLPGQGRTEAFF.